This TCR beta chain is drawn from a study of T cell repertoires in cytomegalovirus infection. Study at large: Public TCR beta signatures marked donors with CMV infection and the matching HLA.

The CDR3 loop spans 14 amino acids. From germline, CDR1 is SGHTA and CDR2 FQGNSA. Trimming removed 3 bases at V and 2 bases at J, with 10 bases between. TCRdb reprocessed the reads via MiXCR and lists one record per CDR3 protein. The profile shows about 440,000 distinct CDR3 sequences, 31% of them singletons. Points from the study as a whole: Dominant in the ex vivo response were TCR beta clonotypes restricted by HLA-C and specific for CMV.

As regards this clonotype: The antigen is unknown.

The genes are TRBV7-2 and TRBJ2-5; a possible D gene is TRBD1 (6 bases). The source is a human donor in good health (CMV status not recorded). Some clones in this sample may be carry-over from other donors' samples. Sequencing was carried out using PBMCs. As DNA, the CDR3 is TGTGCCAGCAGCTTTCGGGACAAACAAGAGACCCAGTACTTC. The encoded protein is CASSFRDKQETQYF.